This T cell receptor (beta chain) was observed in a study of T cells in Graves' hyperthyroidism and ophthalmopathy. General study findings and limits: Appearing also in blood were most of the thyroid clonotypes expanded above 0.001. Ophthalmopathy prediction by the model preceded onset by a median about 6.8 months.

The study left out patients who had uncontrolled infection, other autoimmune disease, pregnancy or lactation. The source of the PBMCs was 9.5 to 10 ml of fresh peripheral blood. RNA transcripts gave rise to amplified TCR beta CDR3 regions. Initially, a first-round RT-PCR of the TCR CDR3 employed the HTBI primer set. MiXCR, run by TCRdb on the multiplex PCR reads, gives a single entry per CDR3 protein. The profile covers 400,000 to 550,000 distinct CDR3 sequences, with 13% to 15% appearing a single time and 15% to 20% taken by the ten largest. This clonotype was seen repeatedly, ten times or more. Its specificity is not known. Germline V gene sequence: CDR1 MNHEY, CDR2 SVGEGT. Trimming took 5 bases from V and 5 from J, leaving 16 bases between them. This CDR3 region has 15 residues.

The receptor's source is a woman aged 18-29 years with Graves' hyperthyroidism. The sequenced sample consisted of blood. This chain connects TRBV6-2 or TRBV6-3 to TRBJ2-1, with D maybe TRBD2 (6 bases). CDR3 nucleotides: TGTGCCAGCAGTATTTTCGGGGTAGCGGACAATGAGCAGTTCTTC. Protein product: CASSIFGVADNEQFF.